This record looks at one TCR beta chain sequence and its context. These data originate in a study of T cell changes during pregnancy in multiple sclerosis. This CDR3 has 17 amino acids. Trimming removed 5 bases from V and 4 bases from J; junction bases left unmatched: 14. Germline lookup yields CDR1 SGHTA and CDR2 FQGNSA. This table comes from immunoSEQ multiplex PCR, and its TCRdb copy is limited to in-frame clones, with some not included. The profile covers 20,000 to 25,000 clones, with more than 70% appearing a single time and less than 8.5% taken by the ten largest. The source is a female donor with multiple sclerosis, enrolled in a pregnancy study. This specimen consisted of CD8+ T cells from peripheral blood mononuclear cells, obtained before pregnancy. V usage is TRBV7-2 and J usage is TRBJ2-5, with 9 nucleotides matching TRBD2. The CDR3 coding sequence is TGTGCCAGCAGCCCGAGTAATAACTTAGCGGGAGCAGAGACCCAGTACTTC. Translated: CASSPSNNLAGAETQYF.